The 8 T cell receptor beta chains below come from one sample, sequenced in a study of T-cell memory formation after mild COVID-19. TCRdb used MiXCR to reprocess the 5' RACE reads, holding one entry per CDR3 protein. The sample includes fewer than 550,000 distinct CDR3 sequences, roughly 20% of them seen just once. The sequenced material came from PBMCs or a T cell subset sorted from them (not recorded which). The receptors stem from an adult woman who had mild COVID-19 (a few samples of this study predate the infection). Cell type and time point are not known.

This clonotype was observed a few times. This chain uses TRBV12-3 or TRBV12-4 with TRBJ1-6; 7 bases agree with TRBD1. CDR3 size: 14 residues. V shed 5 bases and J 5 bases; nucleotides not matched to a gene: 3. Written as DNA, the CDR3 is TGTGCCAGCAGTACACAGGGGAATAATTCACCCCTCCACTTT. Protein sequence: CASSTQGNNSPLHF.

The chain employs TRBV7-8 and TRBJ1-3; D may be TRBD1 (5 bases). Germline CDR1 reads SGHVS; CDR2 reads FQNEAQ. CDR3 length: 16 amino acids. V lost 3 bases, J lost 2 bases, and 14 bases lay in between. The CDR3 sequence is CASSLASGVAGNTIYF. The DNA of the CDR3 is TGTGCCAGCAGCTTGGCCTCGGGGGTTGCTGGAAACACCATATATTTT.

This clonotype appeared a few times. The V and J genes are TRBV6-1 and TRBJ1-2; the D is unclear. The CDR3 covers 13 residues. Germline V gene lookup returns CDR1 MNHNS and CDR2 SASEGT. The germline V and J ends were trimmed by 7 bases and 2 bases, with 11 bases remaining between them. In DNA, the CDR3 is TGTGCCAGCAACCTTGGACGAAACTATGGCTACACCTTC. This translates into CASNLGRNYGYTF.

The V and J genes are TRBV20-1 and TRBJ2-7; TRBD2 matches 7 bases. The CDR3 is 13 residues long. V shed 6 bases, J shed 1 base, and the junction held 6 bases outside the gene matches. Germline V gene sequence: CDR1 DFQATT, CDR2 SNEGSKA (reference sequence). CDR3 nucleotide sequence: TGCAGTGCGTTAGCGGGCCCGTCCTACGAGCAGTACTTC. The encoded protein is CSALAGPSYEQYF.

The J gene is TRBJ2-3, the V gene TRBV21-1; TRBD2 is taken as the D call from the table, unchecked against the DNA. TRBV21-1 counts as a pseudogene. The CDR3 extends over 16 amino acids. CDR3 nucleotide sequence: TGTGCCAGCAGCACTACAAGCGGGGCTAGCACAGATACGCAGTATTTT. Protein product: CASSTTSGASTDTQYF.

The chain is built from TRBV9 and TRBJ2-7; tentatively, D is TRBD1 or TRBD2 (5 bases each). V lost 2 bases and J 6 bases, leaving 15 bases between the germline ends. The germline CDR1 and CDR2 sequences are SGDLS and YYNGEE. This CDR3 has 14 amino acids. CDR3 bases: TGTGCCAGCAGCGTTGGATTCTCAGGGAGCGAGCAGTACTTC. Encoded protein: CASSVGFSGSEQYF.

This clonotype was seen a handful of times. V is TRBV24-1 and J is TRBJ2-2, with D tentatively TRBD2 (6 bases). CDR1 is KGHDR and CDR2 is SFDVKD in the germline V gene. The CDR3 has 15 residues. Trimming took off 3 bases at V and 3 bases at J, with 10 bases between the two ends. The CDR3 coding sequence is TGTGCCACCAGTGATGGTCTAGCGTACACCGGGGAGCTGTTTTTT. Translation: CATSDGLAYTGELFF.

This clonotype was found many times. V usage is TRBV4-3 and J usage is TRBJ2-7; tentative D call: TRBD1 (6 bases). CDR3 length: 20 residues. Per germline, CDR1 LGHNA and CDR2 YSLEER. Trimming took off 0 bases at V and 5 bases at J, with 29 bases between the two ends. The DNA of the CDR3 is TGCGCCAGCAGCCAAGATCTTCAAGGCGTCGGGACAAACTTCGGTGACGAGCAGTACTTC. It yields the protein CASSQDLQGVGTNFGDEQYF.